Below are 31 T cell receptor beta chains sequenced from a single sample in a study of PD-L1 blockade in urothelial cancer. Time point given: pretreatment peripheral blood. Data came from immunoSEQ multiplex PCR; TCRdb stores just in-frame clones and leaves some out. The sample carries approximately 39,000 clones, approximately 86% recorded once. The specimen comprised PBMCs, sampled around atezolizumab (anti-PD-L1) treatment. The receptor source for this set is a man older than 75 with urothelial cancer.

The V call is TRBV7-9, the J call TRBJ2-7; tentative D call: TRBD1 (6 bases). V dropped 0 bases and J dropped 5 bases, with 11 bases sitting between them. This CDR3 is built from 14 residues. Germline lookup yields CDR1 SEHNR and CDR2 FQNEAQ (reference sequence). The CDR3 here is CASSLAGGKNEQYF. CDR3 DNA sequence: TGTGCCAGCAGCTTAGCAGGGGGTAAAAACGAGCAGTACTTC.

This sequence joins TRBV10-1 and TRBJ2-1; TRBD1 matches at 7 bases. This CDR3 region has 14 residues. J gave up 0 bases and V 4 bases, and 0 bases lay outside the gene matches. The germline V gene has CDR1 WNHNN and CDR2 SYGVQD (reference sequence). Written as DNA, the CDR3 is TGCGCCAGCAGTGCAGGGGGCTCCTACAATGAGCAGTTCTTC. This encodes CASSAGGSYNEQFF.

The chain joins TRBV27 to TRBJ2-1, with 13 bases aligning to TRBD2. Germline trimming cut 4 bases from V and 4 bases from J; bases unmatched to any gene: 4. The CDR3 is 16 amino acids. CDR1 is MNHEY and CDR2 is SMNVEV in the germline V gene (reference sequence). In nucleotides, the CDR3 is TGTGCCAGCAGTTCCTTACTAGCGGGAGGGTACAATGAGCAGTTCTTC. It codes for CASSSLLAGGYNEQFF.

This clone was detected a few times. CDR3: CASSLGYNGEQFF. CDR3 sequence (DNA): TGTGCCAGCAGCTTAGGGTATAACGGGGAGCAGTTCTTC. This chain connects TRBV11-2 to TRBJ2-1, with D unclear. Germline V gives CDR1 SGHAT, CDR2 FQNNGV. This CDR3 region has 13 residues. Trimming pared 1 base from V and 10 bases from J, leaving 11 bases between.

This chain joins TRBV28 and TRBJ2-7; 8 nucleotides match TRBD1. Germline loops: CDR1 MDHEN, CDR2 SYDVKM. Trimming removed 6 bases from V and 2 bases from J; junction bases left unmatched: 3. The CDR3 runs 13 residues. The CDR3 region has the DNA TGTGCCAGCAGGAAGGACAGGGCCTACGAGCAGTACTTC. As protein: CASRKDRAYEQYF.

This clone has just one count. The chain joins TRBV7-8 to TRBJ2-7; 7 nucleotides line up with TRBD1. The V gene end was trimmed by 7 bases and the J gene end by 3 bases; junction bases not matched to a gene: 3. The V gene's germline CDR1 is SGHVS and CDR2 FQNEAQ. The CDR3 has 12 residues. CDR3: CASTSGGYEQYF. CDR3 in DNA: TGTGCCAGCACCTCAGGGGGCTACGAGCAGTACTTC.

The rearrangement links TRBV19 to TRBJ2-2, with 9 bases aligning to TRBD2. Unmatched junction bases numbered 2, after V lost 4 bases and J lost 2 bases. CDR3 length: 15 amino acids. Germline CDR1 and CDR2: LNHDA and SQIVND (reference sequence). CDR3 nucleotides: TGTGCCAGTAGTAATCTAGCGGGAAACACCGGGGAGCTGTTTTTT. Its translation is CASSNLAGNTGELFF.

This chain uses TRBV4-3 with TRBJ2-6; possibly TRBD2 for D (5 bases). The CDR3 is 15 amino acids. Germline CDR1 reads LGHNA; CDR2 reads YSLEER. V gave up 4 bases and J gave up 0 bases, with 7 bases separating them. The CDR3 region has the DNA TGCGCCAGCAGCCCGGGATTCTCTGGGGCCAACGTCCTGACTTTC. Encoded protein: CASSPGFSGANVLTF.

The genes are TRBV7-2 and TRBJ2-7; 12 bases line up with TRBD2. The germline gives CDR1 SGHTA, CDR2 FQGNSA. V shed 4 bases and J 5 bases; nucleotides not matched to a gene: 9. The CDR3 contains 16 residues. Here the CDR3 DNA reads TGTGCCAGCAGCTCCCGACTAGCGGGAGATCCCCACGAGCAGTACTTC. As protein: CASSSRLAGDPHEQYF.

The chain joins TRBV5-1 to TRBJ1-1; 7 bases align to TRBD1. CDR1 and CDR2 from the germline V gene are SGHRS and YFSETQ. V lost 0 bases to trimming and J lost 9 bases; unmatched junction nucleotides: 11. CDR3 length equals 15 residues. CDR3 DNA sequence: TGCGCCAGCAGCTTGGAGGGACAGCTTATTCGCCAAGCTTTCTTT. It encodes CASSLEGQLIRQAFF.

This chain joins TRBV6-5 and TRBJ2-7, with a weak D call TRBD2 (6 bases). CDR1 and CDR2 from the germline V gene are MNHEY and SVGAGI. The CDR3 is 14 amino acids. V lost 0 bases and J lost 4, with 10 bases in between. The CDR3 DNA sequence: TGTGCCAGCAGTTACTCGAGGGACTTGTACGAGCAGTACTTC. Translated: CASSYSRDLYEQYF.

V usage is TRBV30 and J usage is TRBJ1-2; D gene uncertain. The CDR3 has 11 amino acids. CDR1 and CDR2 (germline): GTSNPN, SVGIG (reference sequence). The germline V and J ends were trimmed by 4 bases and 1 base, with 4 bases remaining between them. The CDR3 coding sequence is TGTGCCTGGACAGTTAACTATGGCTACACCTTC. Its protein is CAWTVNYGYTF.

The rearrangement links TRBV18 to TRBJ2-7; weak D call: TRBD1 (6 bases). The germline CDR1 and CDR2 sequences are KGHSH and LQKENI. V was pared by 2 bases and J by 7 bases, with 9 bases between. The length of the CDR3 is 12 residues. CDR3 sequence (DNA): TGTGCCAGCTCACCAACCACAGGGGAGCAGTACTTC. It translates to CASSPTTGEQYF.

This chain links TRBV10-3 with TRBJ2-3; tentatively, D is TRBD2 (5 bases). The germline V and J ends were trimmed by 3 bases and 0 bases, with 10 bases remaining between them. CDR1 is ENHRY, CDR2 SYGVKD, per germline. The CDR3 runs 15 residues. Here the CDR3 DNA reads TGTGCCATCAGTGACCGAGCGGCTAGCACAGATACGCAGTATTTT. Translation gives CAISDRAASTDTQYF.

The chain employs TRBV29-1 and TRBJ2-5; maybe TRBD2 (5 bases). V was shortened by 6 bases and J by 2 bases, with 19 bases between the two germline ends. This CDR3 is built from 15 residues. Germline values: CDR1 SQVTM, CDR2 ANQGSEA. The CDR3 DNA follows: TGCAGCGTGTCGGGATCCCTAGGAAGACAAGAGACCCAGTACTTC. Protein: CSVSGSLGRQETQYF.

J is TRBJ2-1 and V is TRBV18; the D gene is possibly TRBD2 (5 bases). This CDR3 spans 15 amino acids. The V end was cut by 3 bases, the J end by 3 bases, with 12 bases between. The germline V gene encodes CDR1 KGHSH and CDR2 LQKENI. CDR3 bases: TGTGCCAGCTCACCGGGCAATGAGGGCTACAATGAGCAGTTCTTC. It is translated as CASSPGNEGYNEQFF.

The chain employs TRBV6-1 and TRBJ2-4; unclear D gene. CDR3 length: 15 amino acids. Per the germline V gene, CDR1 is MNHNS and CDR2 is SASEGT. The V end lost 1 base, the J end lost 3 bases, and 10 bases lay between the germline ends. This chain's CDR3 is CASSEGTYGKNIQYF. Here the CDR3 DNA reads TGTGCCAGCAGTGAAGGAACTTACGGCAAAAACATTCAGTACTTC.

The chain combines TRBV7-2 with TRBJ2-7, with a possible D match to TRBD1 (6 bases). Germline V gene sequence: CDR1 SGHTA, CDR2 FQGNSA. V was pared by 8 bases and J by 5 bases, with 19 bases between. This CDR3 region has 14 residues. This chain's CDR3 is CASLPTTGTHEQYF. The CDR3 coding sequence is TGTGCCAGCTTACCGACGACAGGCACCCACGAGCAGTACTTC.

This clone came up once. The chain couples TRBV11-2 to TRBJ2-5; no reliable D call. The CDR3 has 14 residues. From germline, CDR1 is SGHAT and CDR2 FQNNGV. V dropped 5 bases and J dropped 2 bases, with 12 bases sitting between them. This CDR3 is CASSPGSTQETQYF. DNA of the CDR3: TGTGCCAGCAGCCCAGGCTCGACACAAGAGACCCAGTACTTC.

V gene TRBV19 combines with J gene TRBJ2-1, with 9 bases fitting TRBD2. The CDR3 is 17 amino acids. J lost 8 bases, V lost 6 bases, and 17 bases had no gene match. Germline V gene sequence: CDR1 LNHDA, CDR2 SQIVND (reference sequence). CDR3 coding DNA: TGTGCCAGTAGGGCCGGGAGTGGGCGGGAGGGCCAATATGAGCAGTTCTTC. This sequence encodes CASRAGSGREGQYEQFF.

This rearrangement joins TRBV4-2 to TRBJ2-5; D is perhaps TRBD2 (5 bases). This CDR3 is 15 amino acids long. The V and J ends lost 1 base and 4 bases respectively, with 13 bases between them. In germline, CDR1 is LGHNA, CDR2 YNFKEQ. CDR3 coding DNA: TGTGCCAGCAGCCAAGTGGGTTCAGGAGGAGAGACCCAGTACTTC. Its protein product is CASSQVGSGGETQYF.

The V call is TRBV18, the J call TRBJ1-5; perhaps TRBD1 as D (6 bases). The CDR3 consists of 15 residues. V dropped 6 bases and J dropped 2 bases, with 14 bases sitting between them. CDR1 is KGHSH and CDR2 is LQKENI in the germline V gene. The CDR3 loop reads CASSQGQIGNQPQHF. The CDR3 DNA sequence: TGTGCCAGCTCTCAAGGACAGATCGGCAATCAGCCCCAGCATTTT.

The J gene is TRBJ2-1, the V gene TRBV5-4; D might be TRBD2 (6 bases). Germline assignment: CDR1 SGHNT and CDR2 YYREEE (reference sequence). This CDR3 has 16 amino acids. The V end was cut by 4 bases, the J end by 0 bases, with 14 bases between. CDR3 region: CASSPRVADSYNEQFF. The CDR3, as DNA: TGTGCCAGCAGCCCCAGGGTAGCGGACTCCTACAATGAGCAGTTCTTC. Supplemented by reference TRBV5-4 and TRBJ2-1, the full variable domain reads ETGVTQSPTHLIKTRGQQVTLRCSSQSGHNTVSWYQQALGQGPQFIFQYYREEENGRGNFPPRFSGLQFPNYSSELNVNALELDDSALYLCASSPRVADSYNEQFFGPGTRLTVL.

The V call is TRBV7-2, the J call TRBJ2-1; D is ambiguous. Trimming stripped 1 base from V and 7 bases from J, with 8 bases between. CDR3 size: 13 residues. CDR1 and CDR2 from the germline V gene are SGHTA and FQGNSA. CDR3 protein: CASSLVATNEQFF. The CDR3 nucleotides are TGTGCCAGCAGCTTAGTCGCTACGAATGAGCAGTTCTTC.

The rearrangement uses TRBV5-1 and TRBJ1-3; 8 bases are a match to TRBD1. The CDR3 contains 17 residues. The V segment lost 3 bases and the J segment 2 bases; nucleotides outside the gene matches: 10. Germline values: CDR1 SGHRS, CDR2 YFSETQ. The CDR3 region is CASSSTDRGKAGNTIYF. The CDR3 DNA reads TGCGCCAGCAGCTCAACCGACAGGGGAAAAGCTGGAAACACCATATATTTT.

V gene TRBV5-1 combines with J gene TRBJ1-1; 7 bases are shared with TRBD1. Losses at the gene ends were 4 bases for V and 4 bases for J; bases not matched to a gene: 7. The germline CDR1 and CDR2 sequences are SGHRS and YFSETQ. The CDR3 has 14 amino acids. The chain's CDR3 is CASSVTGMGTEAFF. In DNA form, the CDR3 reads TGCGCCAGCAGCGTGACAGGGATGGGCACTGAAGCTTTCTTT.

The gene calls are TRBV12-5 and TRBJ2-1; 9 nucleotides agree with TRBD1. Germline CDR1 and CDR2: LGHNT and FRNRAP. Trimming cost V 6 bases and J 8 bases; bases outside gene matches: 14. The CDR3 contains 16 residues. This CDR3 is CASGALGTGPGDEQFF. The CDR3, as DNA: TGTGCTAGTGGAGCCCTCGGGACAGGGCCAGGGGATGAGCAGTTCTTC. The entire variable domain, with the rest obtained from reference TRBV12-5 and TRBJ2-1, is as follows: DARVTQTPRHKVTEMGQEVTMRCQPILGHNTVFWYRQTMMQGLELLAYFRNRAPLDDSGMPKDRFSAEMPDATLATLKIQPSEPRDSAVYFCASGALGTGPGDEQFFGPGTRLTVL.

The rearrangement uses TRBV5-1 and TRBJ2-5; a possible D gene is TRBD1 (6 bases). The CDR3 loop spans 14 amino acids. Trimming shortened V by 5 bases and J by 2 bases, and 13 bases separated the two germline ends. In germline, CDR1 is SGHRS, CDR2 YFSETQ. The CDR3 nucleotides read TGCGCCAGCAGGTCGGACAGCGGACAAGAGACCCAGTACTTC. Translation gives CASRSDSGQETQYF.

The chain carries TRBV6-5 and TRBJ2-7, with TRBD1 matching over 9 bases. V shed 6 bases and J 2 bases; nucleotides not matched to a gene: 2. The germline V gene encodes CDR1 MNHEY and CDR2 SVGAGI. There are 13 residues in the CDR3. CDR3 sequence: CASRGQGPYEQYF. DNA for the CDR3: TGTGCCAGCAGAGGACAGGGGCCCTACGAGCAGTACTTC.

This rearrangement joins TRBV9 to TRBJ2-7; 8 bases line up with TRBD2. Germline CDR1 is SGDLS and CDR2 is YYNGEE. The CDR3 runs 15 residues. V dropped 3 bases and J dropped 1; count of bases not matched to a gene: 6. The CDR3 coding sequence is TGTGCCAGCAGCGGCCAGGCGGGAGGATCCTACGAGCAGTACTTC. Its translation: CASSGQAGGSYEQYF.

The J gene is TRBJ2-7, the V gene TRBV2, with 7 bases fitting TRBD2. The CDR3 is made up of 11 amino acids. Germline CDR1 is SNHLY and CDR2 is FYNNEI. Written as DNA, the CDR3 is TGTGCAAGCGGGGAGACCTACGAGCAGTACTTC. Translation gives CASGETYEQYF.